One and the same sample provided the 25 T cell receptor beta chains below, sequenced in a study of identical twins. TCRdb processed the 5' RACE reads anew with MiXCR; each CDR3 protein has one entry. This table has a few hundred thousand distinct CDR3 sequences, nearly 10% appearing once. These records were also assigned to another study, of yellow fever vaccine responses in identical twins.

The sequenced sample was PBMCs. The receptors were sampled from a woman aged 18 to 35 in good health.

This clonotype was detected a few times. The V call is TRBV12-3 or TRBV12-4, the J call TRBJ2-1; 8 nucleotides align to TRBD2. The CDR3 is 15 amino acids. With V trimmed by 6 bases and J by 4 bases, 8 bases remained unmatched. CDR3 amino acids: CASSHREGGYNEQFF. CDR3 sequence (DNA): TGTGCCAGCAGCCACCGGGAGGGGGGGTACAATGAGCAGTTCTTC.

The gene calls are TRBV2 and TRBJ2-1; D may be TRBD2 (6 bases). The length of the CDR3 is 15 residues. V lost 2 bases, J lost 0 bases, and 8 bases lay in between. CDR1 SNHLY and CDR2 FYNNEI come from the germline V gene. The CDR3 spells CASSELEGSYNEQFF. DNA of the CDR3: TGTGCCAGCAGTGAACTGGAGGGCTCCTACAATGAGCAGTTCTTC.

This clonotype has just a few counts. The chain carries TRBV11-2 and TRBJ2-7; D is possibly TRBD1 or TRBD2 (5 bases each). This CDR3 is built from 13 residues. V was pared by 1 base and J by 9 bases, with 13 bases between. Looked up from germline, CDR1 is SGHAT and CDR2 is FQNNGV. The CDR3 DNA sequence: TGTGCCAGCAGCTTAGCCCCCGAGGGGACGCAGTACTTC. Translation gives CASSLAPEGTQYF.

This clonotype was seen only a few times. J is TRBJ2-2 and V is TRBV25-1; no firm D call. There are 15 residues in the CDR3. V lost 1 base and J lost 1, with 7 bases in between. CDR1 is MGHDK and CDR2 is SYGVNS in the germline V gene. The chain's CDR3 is CASSEFWENTGELFF. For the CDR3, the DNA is TGTGCCAGCAGTGAATTTTGGGAGAACACCGGGGAGCTGTTTTTT.

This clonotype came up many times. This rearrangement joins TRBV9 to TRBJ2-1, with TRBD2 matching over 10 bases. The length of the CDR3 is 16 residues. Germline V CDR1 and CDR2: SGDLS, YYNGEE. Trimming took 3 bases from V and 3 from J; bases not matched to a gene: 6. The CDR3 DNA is TGTGCCAGCAGCGCCTATAGCGGGGGGCTCTACAATGAGCAGTTCTTC. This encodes CASSAYSGGLYNEQFF.

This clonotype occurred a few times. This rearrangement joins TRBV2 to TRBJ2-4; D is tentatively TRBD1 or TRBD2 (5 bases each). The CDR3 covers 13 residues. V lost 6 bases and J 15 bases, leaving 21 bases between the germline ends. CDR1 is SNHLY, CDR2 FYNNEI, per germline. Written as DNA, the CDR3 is TGTGCCAGCAGACCAACGGGACGCTTTACGGGGTACTTC. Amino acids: CASRPTGRFTGYF.

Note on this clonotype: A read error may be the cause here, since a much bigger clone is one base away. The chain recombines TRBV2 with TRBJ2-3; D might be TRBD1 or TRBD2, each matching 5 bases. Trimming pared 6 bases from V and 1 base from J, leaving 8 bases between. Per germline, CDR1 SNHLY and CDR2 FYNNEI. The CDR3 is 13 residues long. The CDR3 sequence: CASSGDGTDTQYF. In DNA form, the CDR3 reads TGTGCCAGCAGCGGGGACGGCACAGATACGCAGTATTTT.

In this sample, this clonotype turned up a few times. The CDR3 DNA reads TGTGCCAGCAGTCTTCAGAGGACCGGGGAGCTGTTTTTT. Protein sequence: CASSLQRTGELFF. The J gene is TRBJ2-2, the V gene TRBV7-9; no definite D call. V was cut by 6 bases and J by 5 bases, with 10 bases left in between. The CDR3 totals 13 residues. Germline loops: CDR1 SEHNR, CDR2 FQNEAQ (reference sequence).

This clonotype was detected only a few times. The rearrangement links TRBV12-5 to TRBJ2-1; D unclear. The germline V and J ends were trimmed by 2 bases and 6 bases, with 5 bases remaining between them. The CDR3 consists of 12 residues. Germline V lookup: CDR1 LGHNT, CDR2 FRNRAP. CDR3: CASGLWGNEQFF. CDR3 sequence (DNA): TGTGCTAGTGGTTTGTGGGGCAATGAGCAGTTCTTC.

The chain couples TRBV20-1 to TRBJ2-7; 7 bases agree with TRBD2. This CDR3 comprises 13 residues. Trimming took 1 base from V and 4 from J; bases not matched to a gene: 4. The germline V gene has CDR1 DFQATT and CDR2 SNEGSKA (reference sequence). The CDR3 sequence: CSARGGGLYEQYF. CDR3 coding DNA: TGCAGTGCTAGAGGGGGGGGGTTGTACGAGCAGTACTTC.

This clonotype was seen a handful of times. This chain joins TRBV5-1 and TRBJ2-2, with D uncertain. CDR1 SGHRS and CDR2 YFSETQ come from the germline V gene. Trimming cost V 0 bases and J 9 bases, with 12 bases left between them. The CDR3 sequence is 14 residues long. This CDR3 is CASSLGADRRELFF. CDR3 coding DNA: TGCGCCAGCAGCTTGGGTGCCGACCGGCGGGAGCTGTTTTTT.

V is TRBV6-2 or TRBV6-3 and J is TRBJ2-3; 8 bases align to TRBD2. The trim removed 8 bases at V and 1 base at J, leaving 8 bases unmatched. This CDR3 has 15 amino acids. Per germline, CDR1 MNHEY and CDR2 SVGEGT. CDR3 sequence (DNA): TGTGCCAGCCTACAGCGGCGGGGGGGCACAGATACGCAGTATTTT. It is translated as CASLQRRGGTDTQYF.

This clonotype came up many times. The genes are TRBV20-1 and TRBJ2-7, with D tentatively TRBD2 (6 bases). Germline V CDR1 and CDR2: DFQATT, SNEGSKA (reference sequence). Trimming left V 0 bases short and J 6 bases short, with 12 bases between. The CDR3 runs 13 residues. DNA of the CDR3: TGCAGTGCTAGAGATCCCTTGGAGGGCGAGCAGTACTTC. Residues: CSARDPLEGEQYF.

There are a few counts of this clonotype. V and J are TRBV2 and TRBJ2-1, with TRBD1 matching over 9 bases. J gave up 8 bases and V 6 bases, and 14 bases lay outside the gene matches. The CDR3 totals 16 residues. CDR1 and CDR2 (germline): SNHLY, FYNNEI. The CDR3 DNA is TGTGCCAGCAGCGGTCCGGGACAGGGATTGGGGGATGAGCAGTTCTTC. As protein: CASSGPGQGLGDEQFF.

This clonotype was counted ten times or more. The CDR3 DNA reads TGCAGTGCTAGAGATCGGTGGCTAGCGGAGGGCACCGGGGAGCTGTTTTTT. Protein sequence: CSARDRWLAEGTGELFF. This chain links TRBV20-1 with TRBJ2-2, with 7 bases identical to TRBD2. CDR1 is DFQATT, CDR2 SNEGSKA, per germline (reference sequence). The CDR3 loop spans 17 amino acids. V trimming: 0 bases; J trimming: 4 bases; junction bases outside the gene matches: 11.

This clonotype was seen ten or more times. The CDR3 is CASKAQVITYEQYF. In DNA, the CDR3 is TGTGCCAGCAAGGCCCAGGTTATAACCTACGAGCAGTACTTC. The J gene is TRBJ2-7, the V gene TRBV27, with D unresolved. V was clipped by 7 bases and J by 2 bases, with 15 bases between them. Looked up from germline, CDR1 is MNHEY and CDR2 is SMNVEV (reference sequence). The CDR3 spans 14 residues.

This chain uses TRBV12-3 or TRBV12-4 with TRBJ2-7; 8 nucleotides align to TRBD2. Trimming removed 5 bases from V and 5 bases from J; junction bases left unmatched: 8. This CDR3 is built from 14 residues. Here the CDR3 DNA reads TGTGCCAGCAGTCCTACCCGGGGGGGAGACGAGCAGTACTTC. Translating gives CASSPTRGGDEQYF.

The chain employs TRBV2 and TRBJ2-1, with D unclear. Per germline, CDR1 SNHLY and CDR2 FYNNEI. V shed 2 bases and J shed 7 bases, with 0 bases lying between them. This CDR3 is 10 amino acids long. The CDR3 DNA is TGTGCCAGCAGTGAAAATGAGCAGTTCTTC. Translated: CASSENEQFF.

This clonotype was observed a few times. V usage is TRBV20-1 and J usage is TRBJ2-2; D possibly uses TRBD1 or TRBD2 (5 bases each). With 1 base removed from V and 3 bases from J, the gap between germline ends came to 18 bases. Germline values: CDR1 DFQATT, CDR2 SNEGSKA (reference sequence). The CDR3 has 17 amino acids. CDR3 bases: TGCAGTGCTAGAGCTACCGGGACCCAGAGGGACACCGGGGAGCTGTTTTTT. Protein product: CSARATGTQRDTGELFF.

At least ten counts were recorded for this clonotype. CDR3 region: CASTSPGTGSYEQYF. CDR3 nucleotide sequence: TGTGCCAGCACCTCGCCCGGGACAGGGTCCTACGAGCAGTACTTC. The chain couples TRBV27 to TRBJ2-7, with 9 positions matching TRBD1. This CDR3 comprises 15 residues. V lost 7 bases to trimming and J lost 1 base; unmatched junction nucleotides: 8. Germline V gene lookup returns CDR1 MNHEY and CDR2 SMNVEV (reference sequence).

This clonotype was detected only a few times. The CDR3 is CASSYSIAGEYQETQYF. The CDR3 bases are TGTGCCAGCAGTTACTCGATAGCGGGGGAGTACCAAGAGACCCAGTACTTC. This chain joins TRBV6-5 and TRBJ2-5; 9 bases match TRBD2. CDR3 length: 17 amino acids. Germline values: CDR1 MNHEY, CDR2 SVGAGI. J was trimmed by 0 bases and V by 0 bases; bases with no gene match: 5.

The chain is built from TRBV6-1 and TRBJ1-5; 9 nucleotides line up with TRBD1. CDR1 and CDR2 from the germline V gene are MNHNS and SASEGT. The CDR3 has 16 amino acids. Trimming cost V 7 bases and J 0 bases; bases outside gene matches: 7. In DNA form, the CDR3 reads TGTGCCAGCACGGGACAGGGTGCCTATAGCAATCAGCCCCAGCATTTT. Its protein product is CASTGQGAYSNQPQHF.

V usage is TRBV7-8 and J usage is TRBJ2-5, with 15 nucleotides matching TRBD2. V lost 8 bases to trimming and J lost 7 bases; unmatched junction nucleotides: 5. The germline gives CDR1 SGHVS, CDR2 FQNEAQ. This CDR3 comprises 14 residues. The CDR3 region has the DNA TGTGCCAGCGGGACTAGCGGGGGGCGGGGGACCCAGTACTTC. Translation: CASGTSGGRGTQYF. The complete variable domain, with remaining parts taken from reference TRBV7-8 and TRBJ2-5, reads GAGVSQSPRYKVAKRGQDVALRCDPISGHVSLFWYQQALGQGPEFLTYFQNEAQLDKSGLPSDRFFAERPEGSVSTLKIQRTQQEDSAVYLCASGTSGGRGTQYFGPGTRLLVL.

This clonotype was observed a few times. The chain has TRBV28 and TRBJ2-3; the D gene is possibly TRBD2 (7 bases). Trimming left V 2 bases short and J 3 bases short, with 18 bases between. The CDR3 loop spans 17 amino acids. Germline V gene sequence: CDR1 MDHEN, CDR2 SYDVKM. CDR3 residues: CASSLSVGGGLTDTQYF. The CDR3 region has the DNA TGTGCCAGCAGTTTAAGCGTTGGGGGGGGCCTGACAGATACGCAGTATTTT.

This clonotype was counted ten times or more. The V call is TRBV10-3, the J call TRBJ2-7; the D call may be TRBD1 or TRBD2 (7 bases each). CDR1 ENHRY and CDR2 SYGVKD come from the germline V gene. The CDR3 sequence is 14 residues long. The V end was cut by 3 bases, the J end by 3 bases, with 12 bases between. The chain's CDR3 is CAISDIRGGYEQYF. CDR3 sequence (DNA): TGTGCCATCAGTGACATCAGGGGGGGCTACGAGCAGTACTTC.